The 2 T cell receptor beta chains below were found in one sample sequenced in a study of blood T cell repertoires in COVID-19. The protocol was immunoSEQ multiplex PCR, while the TCRdb copy is restricted to in-frame clones and leaves out a portion. The sample carries roughly 200,000 clones, around 88% recorded once. The specimen was peripheral blood. The source of these receptors is a man younger than 30 with active or convalescent COVID-19.

The V gene is TRBV7-2, the J gene TRBJ2-1; 7 bases fit TRBD1. The CDR3 is made up of 14 amino acids. The germline V gene has CDR1 SGHTA and CDR2 FQGNSA. Unmatched junction bases numbered 5, after V lost 2 bases and J lost 7 bases. CDR3 nucleotides: TGTGCCAGCAGCTTATACAGGGGTGAGAATGAGCAGTTCTTC. It encodes CASSLYRGENEQFF. The entire variable domain, with the rest obtained from reference TRBV7-2 and TRBJ2-1, is as follows: GAGVSQSPSNKVTEKGKDVELRCDPISGHTALYWYRQSLGQGLEFLIYFQGNSAPDKSGLPSDRFSAERTGGSVSTLTIQRTQQEDSAVYLCASSLYRGENEQFFGPGTRLTVL.

The chain joins TRBV25-1 to TRBJ1-1, with D hard to call. This CDR3 region has 16 residues. Germline V CDR1 and CDR2: MGHDK, SYGVNS. V was cut by 5 bases and J by 0 bases, with 16 bases left in between. This chain's CDR3 is CASSTPTDNLNTEAFF. CDR3 coding DNA: TGTGCCAGCAGTACCCCCACCGACAATCTGAACACTGAAGCTTTCTTT.